The subject of this entry is one T cell receptor (beta chain). The CDR3 loop spans 17 amino acids. Deletions cut 4 bases from V and 1 base from J, with 19 bases between. Per the germline V gene, CDR1 is MGHRA and CDR2 is YSYEKL. The entry originates in a study of PD-L1 blockade in urothelial cancer. Profiling relied on immunoSEQ multiplex PCR, and the TCRdb table lists in-frame clones only, not all of them. The sample contains approximately 86,000 clones, around four fifths of which appear only once. Time point here: pretreatment peripheral blood. The receptor was derived from a middle-aged man with urothelial cancer. The source was PBMCs, collected around atezolizumab (anti-PD-L1) treatment. This chain links TRBV4-1 with TRBJ1-1; the D gene is possibly TRBD1 (6 bases). The chain's CDR3 is CASSPNAQGMGNTEAFF. CDR3 nucleotides: TGCGCCAGCAGCCCCAACGCGCAGGGGATGGGGAACACTGAAGCTTTCTTT.